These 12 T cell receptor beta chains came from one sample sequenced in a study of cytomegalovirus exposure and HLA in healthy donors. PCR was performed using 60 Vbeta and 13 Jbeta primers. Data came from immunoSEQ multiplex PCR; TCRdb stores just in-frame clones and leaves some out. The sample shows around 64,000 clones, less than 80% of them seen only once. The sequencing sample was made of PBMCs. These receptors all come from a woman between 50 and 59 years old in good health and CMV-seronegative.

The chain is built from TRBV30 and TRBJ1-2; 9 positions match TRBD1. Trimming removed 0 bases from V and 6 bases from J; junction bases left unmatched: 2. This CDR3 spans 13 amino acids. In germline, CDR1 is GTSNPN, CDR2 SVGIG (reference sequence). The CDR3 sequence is CAWSVWTGDGYTF. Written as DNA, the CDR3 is TGTGCCTGGAGTGTTTGGACAGGGGATGGCTACACCTTC.

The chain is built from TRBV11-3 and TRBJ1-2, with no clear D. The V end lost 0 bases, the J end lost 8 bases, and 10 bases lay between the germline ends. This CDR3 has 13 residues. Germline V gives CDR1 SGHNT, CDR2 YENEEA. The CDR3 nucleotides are TGTGCCAGCAGCTTAGATCATGGGAGAGGCTACACCTTC. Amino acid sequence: CASSLDHGRGYTF.

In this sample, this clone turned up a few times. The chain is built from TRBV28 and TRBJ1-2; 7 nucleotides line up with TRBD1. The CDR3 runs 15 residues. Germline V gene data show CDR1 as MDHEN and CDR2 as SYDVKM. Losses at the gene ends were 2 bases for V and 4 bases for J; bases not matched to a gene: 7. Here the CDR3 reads CASSLRNRDSYGYTF. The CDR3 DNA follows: TGTGCCAGCAGTTTAAGAAATCGGGACAGCTATGGCTACACCTTC.

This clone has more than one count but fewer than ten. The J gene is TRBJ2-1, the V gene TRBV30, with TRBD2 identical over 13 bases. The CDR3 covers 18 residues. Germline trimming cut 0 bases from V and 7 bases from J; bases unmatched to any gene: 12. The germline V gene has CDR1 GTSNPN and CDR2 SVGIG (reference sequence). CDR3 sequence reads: CAWSVRGGLAGARNEQFF. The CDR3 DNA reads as TGTGCCTGGAGTGTACGGGGTGGACTAGCGGGAGCGCGAAATGAGCAGTTCTTC.

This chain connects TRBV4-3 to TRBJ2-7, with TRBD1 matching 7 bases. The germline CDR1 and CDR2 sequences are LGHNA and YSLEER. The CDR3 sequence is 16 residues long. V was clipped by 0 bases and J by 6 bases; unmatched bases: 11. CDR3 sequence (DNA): TGCGCCAGCAGCCAAGATTACGTGGGGACAGCTGTCGAGCAGTACTTC. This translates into CASSQDYVGTAVEQYF.

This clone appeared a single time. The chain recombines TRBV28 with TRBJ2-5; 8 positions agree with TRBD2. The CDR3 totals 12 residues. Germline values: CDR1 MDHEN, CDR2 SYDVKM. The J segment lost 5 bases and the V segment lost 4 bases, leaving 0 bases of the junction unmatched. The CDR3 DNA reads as TGTGCCAGCAGTTCGGGAGGGGAGACCCAGTACTTC. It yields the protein CASSSGGETQYF.

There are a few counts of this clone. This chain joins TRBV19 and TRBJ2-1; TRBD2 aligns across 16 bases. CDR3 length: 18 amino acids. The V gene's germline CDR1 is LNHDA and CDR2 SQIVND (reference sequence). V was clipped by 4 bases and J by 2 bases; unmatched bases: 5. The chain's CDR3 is CASSSGTSGRDTYNEQFF. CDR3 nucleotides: TGTGCCAGTAGTAGTGGGACTAGCGGGAGGGATACCTACAATGAGCAGTTCTTC.

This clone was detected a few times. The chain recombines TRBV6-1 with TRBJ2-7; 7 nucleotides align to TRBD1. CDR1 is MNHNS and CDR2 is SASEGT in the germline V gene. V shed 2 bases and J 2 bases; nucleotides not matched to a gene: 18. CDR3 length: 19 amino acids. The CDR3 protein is CASSERQGSYSESPYEQYF. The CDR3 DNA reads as TGTGCCAGCAGTGAACGACAGGGATCGTATAGCGAGTCCCCCTACGAGCAGTACTTC.

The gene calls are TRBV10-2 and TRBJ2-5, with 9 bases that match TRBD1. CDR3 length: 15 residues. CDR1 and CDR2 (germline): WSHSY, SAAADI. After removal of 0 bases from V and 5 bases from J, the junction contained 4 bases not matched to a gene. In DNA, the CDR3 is TGCGCCAGCAGTGAGTCACAGGGGGCACGGGAGACCCAGTACTTC. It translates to CASSESQGARETQYF.

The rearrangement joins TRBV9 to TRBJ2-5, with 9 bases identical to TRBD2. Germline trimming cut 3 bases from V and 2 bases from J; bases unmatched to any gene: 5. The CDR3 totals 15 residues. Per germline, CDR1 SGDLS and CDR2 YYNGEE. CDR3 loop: CASSALAGSQETQYF. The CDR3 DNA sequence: TGTGCCAGCAGCGCCCTAGCGGGGTCTCAAGAGACCCAGTACTTC.

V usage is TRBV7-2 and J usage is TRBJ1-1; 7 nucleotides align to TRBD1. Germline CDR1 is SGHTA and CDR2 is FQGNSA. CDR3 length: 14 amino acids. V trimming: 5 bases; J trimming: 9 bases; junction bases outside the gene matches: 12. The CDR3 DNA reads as TGTGCCAGCAGCGGCGACAGGGTTATTCGTAAAGCTTTCTTT. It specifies CASSGDRVIRKAFF.

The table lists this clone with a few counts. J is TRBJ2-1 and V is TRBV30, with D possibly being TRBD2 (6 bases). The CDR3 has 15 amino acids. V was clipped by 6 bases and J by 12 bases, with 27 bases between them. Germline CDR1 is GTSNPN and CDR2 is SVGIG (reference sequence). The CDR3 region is CACKRSGTLTRGQFF. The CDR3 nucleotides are TGTGCCTGCAAAAGATCCGGGACTTTGACTAGGGGGCAGTTCTTC.